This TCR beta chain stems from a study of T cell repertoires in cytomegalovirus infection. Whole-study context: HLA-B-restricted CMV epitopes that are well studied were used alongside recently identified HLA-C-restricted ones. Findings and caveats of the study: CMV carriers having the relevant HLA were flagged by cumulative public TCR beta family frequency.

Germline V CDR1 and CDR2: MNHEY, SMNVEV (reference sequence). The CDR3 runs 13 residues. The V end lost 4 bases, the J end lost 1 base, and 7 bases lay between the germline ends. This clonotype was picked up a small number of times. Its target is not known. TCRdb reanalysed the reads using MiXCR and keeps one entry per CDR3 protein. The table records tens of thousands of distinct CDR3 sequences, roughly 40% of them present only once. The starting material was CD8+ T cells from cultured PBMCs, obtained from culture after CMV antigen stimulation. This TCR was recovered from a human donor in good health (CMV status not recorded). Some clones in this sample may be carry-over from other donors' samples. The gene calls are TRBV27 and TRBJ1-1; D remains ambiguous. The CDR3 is CASSWRPNTEAFF. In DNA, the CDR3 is TGTGCCAGCAGTTGGCGGCCGAACACTGAAGCTTTCTTT.